This passage covers 7 T cell receptor beta chains from one sample sequenced in a study of CD8 T cells in ankylosing spondylitis. TCRdb itself ran the 5' RACE reads through MiXCR, one entry per CDR3 protein. The table shows just over 350,000 distinct CDR3 sequences, with approximately 20% occurring only once. The specimen was blood, either unsorted or a sorted T cell fraction (not recorded which). All receptors derive from a male donor with ankylosing spondylitis or in good health (not recorded which).

The rearrangement uses TRBV5-1 and TRBJ2-1; D gene ambiguous. The CDR3 contains 14 residues. Germline V gives CDR1 SGHRS, CDR2 YFSETQ. Trimming shortened V by 1 base and J by 3 bases, and 8 bases separated the two germline ends. CDR3 loop: CASSLSYGYNEQFF. The DNA of the CDR3 is TGCGCCAGCAGCTTGAGTTACGGCTACAATGAGCAGTTCTTC.

In its sample, this clonotype was seen a few times. The rearrangement links TRBV10-3 to TRBJ2-2; 7 bases match TRBD1. CDR3 length: 17 residues. Trimming cost V 5 bases and J 0 bases; bases outside gene matches: 9. CDR1 and CDR2 (germline): ENHRY, SYGVKD. CDR3 in DNA: TGTGCCATCAGTCATCCCACCGACAGGGCGAACACCGGGGAGCTGTTTTTT. Its protein is CAISHPTDRANTGELFF.

This clonotype showed up just a few times. CDR3 DNA sequence: TGCAGCGTCCCTCCCTTAGCGGGGGGGCTACGCAATGAGCAGTTCTTC. Residues: CSVPPLAGGLRNEQFF. The chain has TRBV29-1 and TRBJ2-1, with 11 bases aligning to TRBD2. The germline V gene has CDR1 SQVTM and CDR2 ANQGSEA. V trimming: 6 bases; J trimming: 6 bases; junction bases outside the gene matches: 13. The CDR3 extends over 16 amino acids.

This clonotype was seen more than once but under ten times. The rearrangement links TRBV4-1 to TRBJ2-7, with D hard to call. Germline assignment: CDR1 MGHRA and CDR2 YSYEKL. This CDR3 has 13 amino acids. The V end lost 3 bases, the J end lost 3 bases, and 9 bases lay between the germline ends. The CDR3 is CASSQIRDYEQYF. The CDR3 nucleotides are TGCGCCAGCAGCCAGATTAGGGACTACGAGCAGTACTTC.

This clonotype occurred a few times. The J gene is TRBJ2-7, the V gene TRBV7-3; possible D gene TRBD2, 6 bases. V lost 5 bases and J 3 bases, leaving 17 bases between the germline ends. Germline assignment: CDR1 SGHTA and CDR2 FQGTGA. CDR3 size: 15 residues. The CDR3 sequence is CASSPTGESDYEQYF. CDR3 DNA: TGTGCCAGCAGCCCAACGGGGGAATCCGACTACGAGCAGTACTTC.

The rearrangement uses TRBV12-3 or TRBV12-4 and TRBJ2-7, with 12 bases fitting TRBD2. The CDR3 runs to 15 residues. V was clipped by 6 bases and J by 4 bases; unmatched bases: 7. This CDR3 reads CASSPRLAGDYEQYF. The CDR3 bases are TGTGCCAGCAGCCCTCGACTAGCGGGGGATTACGAGCAGTACTTC.

The V call is TRBV6-5, the J call TRBJ2-7; 9 bases agree with TRBD1. This CDR3 region has 15 residues. V shed 3 bases and J 2 bases; nucleotides not matched to a gene: 5. In germline, CDR1 is MNHEY, CDR2 SVGAGI. The chain's CDR3 is CASSYWGQGTYEQYF. CDR3 bases: TGTGCCAGCAGTTATTGGGGACAGGGCACCTACGAGCAGTACTTC.